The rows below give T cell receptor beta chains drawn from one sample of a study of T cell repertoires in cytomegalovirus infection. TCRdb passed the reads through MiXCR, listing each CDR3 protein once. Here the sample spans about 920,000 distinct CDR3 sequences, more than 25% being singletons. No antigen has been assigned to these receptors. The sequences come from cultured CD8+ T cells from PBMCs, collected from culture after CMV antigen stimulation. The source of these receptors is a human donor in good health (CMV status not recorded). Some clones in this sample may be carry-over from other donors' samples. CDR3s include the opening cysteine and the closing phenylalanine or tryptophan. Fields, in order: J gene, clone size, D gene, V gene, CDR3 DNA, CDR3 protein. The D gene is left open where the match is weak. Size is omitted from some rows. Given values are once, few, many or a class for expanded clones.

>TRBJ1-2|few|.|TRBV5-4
TGTGCCAGCAGCAACCGGCACAGGACCCTTAACTATGGCTACACCTTC
CASSNRHRTLNYGYTF
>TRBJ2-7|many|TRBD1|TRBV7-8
TGTGCCAGCAGCTTAGAAGTTGCGACAGGGGGCGTTATAAGCGACGAGCAGTACTTC
CASSLEVATGGVISDEQYF
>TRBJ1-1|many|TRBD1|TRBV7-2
TGTGCCAGCAGCCCGTGGGACAGGGGGGAAGACACTGAAGCTTTCTTT
CASSPWDRGEDTEAFF
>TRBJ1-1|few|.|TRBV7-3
TGTGCCAGCAGCTCCTTCTCGGCCGGATCCATGAACACTGAAGCTTTCTTT
CASSSFSAGSMNTEAFF
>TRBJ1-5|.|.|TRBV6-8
TGTGCCAGCAATACAGGGTCCCTCCGCAATCAGCCCCAGCATTTT
CASNTGSLRNQPQHF
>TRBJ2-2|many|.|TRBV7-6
TGTGCCAGCAGCTCTAGCGACGGGGAGCTGTTTTTT
CASSSSDGELFF
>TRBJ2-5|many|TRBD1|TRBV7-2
TGTGCCAGCAGCTTAGCGTACACAGGGGGCGAATTCTATTTGCAAGAGACCCAGTACTTC
CASSLAYTGGEFYLQETQYF
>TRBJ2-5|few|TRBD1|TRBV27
TGTGCCAGCAGTCCGAACCTAGAGACAGGGTATGTGGAGACCCAGTACTTC
CASSPNLETGYVETQYF
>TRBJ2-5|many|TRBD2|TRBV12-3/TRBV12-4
TGTGCCAGCAGCCTGGGGAGGGTAGAGACCCAGTACTTC
CASSLGRVETQYF
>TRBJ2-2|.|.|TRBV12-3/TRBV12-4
TGTGCCAGCAGCAGACCCAGCTGGGAGCTGTTTTTT
CASSRPSWELFF
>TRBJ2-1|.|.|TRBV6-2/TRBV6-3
TGTGCCAGCAGCTCGGCGGAGCAGTTCTTC
CASSSAEQFF
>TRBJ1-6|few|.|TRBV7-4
TGTGCCAGCACGTTGGAAAGCCCCTATAATTCACCCCTCCACTTT
CASTLESPYNSPLHF
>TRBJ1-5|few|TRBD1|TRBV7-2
TGTGCCAGCAGCTGGGGGACAGGGGGCACACAGCCCCAGCATTTT
CASSWGTGGTQPQHF
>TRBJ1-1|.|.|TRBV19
TGTGCCAGTAGTATGCTACCGGGGAGGGTCGATGGTGAAGCTTTCTTT
CASSMLPGRVDGEAFF
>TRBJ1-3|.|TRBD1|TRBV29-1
TGCAGCGTAAACGGACAGGGGGCTCCTGGAAACACCATATATTTT
CSVNGQGAPGNTIYF
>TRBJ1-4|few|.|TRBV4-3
TGCGCCAGCAGCCAAGAGGGGATGAGGAATGAAAAACTGTTTTTT
CASSQEGMRNEKLFF
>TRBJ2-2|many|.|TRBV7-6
TGTGCCACCCATGGCGGCACCGGGGAGCTGTTTTTT
CATHGGTGELFF
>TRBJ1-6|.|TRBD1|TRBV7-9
TGTGCCAGCAGCCTCAAGAAGGACAGGAGATCATCCCTCCACTTT
CASSLKKDRRSSLHF
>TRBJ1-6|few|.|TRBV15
TGTGCCACCAGCAGGACTCCAGGTGTCCAGAATTCACCCCTCCACTTT
CATSRTPGVQNSPLHF
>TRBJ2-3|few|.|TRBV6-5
TGTGCCAGCAGGGTGAAAGGGGGGTGGGATACGCAGTATTTT
CASRVKGGWDTQYF
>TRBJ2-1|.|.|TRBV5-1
TGCGCCAGCAGCTTGGAATGGTACAATGAGCAGTTCTTC
CASSLEWYNEQFF
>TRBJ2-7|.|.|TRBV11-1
TGTGCCAGCAGCTTGGGTAGAAAGGGTGACTACGAGCAGTACTTC
CASSLGRKGDYEQYF
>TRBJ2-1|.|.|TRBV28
TGTGCCAGCAGCCAAAGTTCAAGGAGGAATGAGCAGTTCTTC
CASSQSSRRNEQFF
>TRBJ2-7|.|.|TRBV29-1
TGCAGCGTTGAGTTTGGACACTATTACGAGCAGTACTTC
CSVEFGHYYEQYF
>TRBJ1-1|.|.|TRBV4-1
TGCGCCAGCAGCCAAGTGAGGATGAACACTGAAGCTTTCTTT
CASSQVRMNTEAFF
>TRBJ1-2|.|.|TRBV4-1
TGCGCCAGCAGCCAGACTGAGGGATACTATGGCTACACCTTC
CASSQTEGYYGYTF
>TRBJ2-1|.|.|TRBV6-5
TGTGCCAGCAGCCTCCAGGCGGACAATGAGCAGTTCTTC
CASSLQADNEQFF
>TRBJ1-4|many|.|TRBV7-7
TGTGCTAGCAGCTGGACAGCGCTTAATGAAAAACTGTTTTTT
CASSWTALNEKLFF
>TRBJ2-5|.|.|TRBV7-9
TGTGCCAGCAGCTTCGGTCTCCAAGCTCCACAAGAGACCCAGTACTTC
CASSFGLQAPQETQYF
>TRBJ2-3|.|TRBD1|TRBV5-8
TGTGCCAGCAGCCTTGGGACAGGGTCTGACACAGATACGCAGTATTTT
CASSLGTGSDTDTQYF
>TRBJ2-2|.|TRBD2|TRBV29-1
TGCAGCGTTGAAGGTGGACTAGCGGGGAACACCGGGGAGCTGTTTTTT
CSVEGGLAGNTGELFF
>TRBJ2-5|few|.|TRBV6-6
TGTGCCAGCAGCAAAGACGGCCTGCAAGAGACCCAGTACTTC
CASSKDGLQETQYF
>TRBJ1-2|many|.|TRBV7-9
TGTGCCAGCAGCTCCCACCCTTTTGGCTACACCTTC
CASSSHPFGYTF
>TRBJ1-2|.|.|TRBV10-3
TGTGCCATCAGTGATCGGGACCGAAATCGGATTGGCTATGGCTACACCTTC
CAISDRDRNRIGYGYTF
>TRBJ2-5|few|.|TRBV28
TGTGCCAGCAGTTTTGGTCAGGGTGGGTCGGAGACCCAGTACTTC
CASSFGQGGSETQYF
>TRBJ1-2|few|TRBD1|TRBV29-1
TGCAGCGCCTCCGGGACAGCTAACTATGGCTACACCTTC
CSASGTANYGYTF
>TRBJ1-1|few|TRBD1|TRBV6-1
TGTGCCAGCAGGGAGAGGGACAGGGGGCAGAGGAACACTGAAGCTTTCTTT
CASRERDRGQRNTEAFF
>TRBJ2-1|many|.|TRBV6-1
TGTGCCAGCAGCCACTTTGAGGGGCTGGATGAGCAGTTCTTC
CASSHFEGLDEQFF
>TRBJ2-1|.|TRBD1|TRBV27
TGTGCCAGCAGACCCGGGACAGGGGAAAGCAATGAGCAGTTCTTC
CASRPGTGESNEQFF
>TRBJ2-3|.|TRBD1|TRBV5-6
TGTGCCAGCAGCTTGCGGACAGGGTGGAGCACAGATACGCAGTATTTT
CASSLRTGWSTDTQYF
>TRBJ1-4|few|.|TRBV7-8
TGTGCCAGCAGCTCCCCTCTTGACGGGAGTGAAAAACTGTTTTTT
CASSSPLDGSEKLFF
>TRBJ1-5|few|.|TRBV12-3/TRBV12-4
TGTGCCAGCAGCGAGGACAGTCAGCCCCAGCATTTT
CASSEDSQPQHF
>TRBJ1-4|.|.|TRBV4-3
TGCGCCAGCAGCCAGTCGGTTCCAGGGGTTAATGAAAAACTGTTTTTT
CASSQSVPGVNEKLFF
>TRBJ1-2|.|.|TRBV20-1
TGCAGTGCTATCCCGGGGGCCTCCAGAGCGTATGGCTACACCTTC
CSAIPGASRAYGYTF
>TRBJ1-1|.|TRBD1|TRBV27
TGTGCCAGCAGTCCTTGGACAGGGAGAAACACTGAAGCTTTCTTT
CASSPWTGRNTEAFF
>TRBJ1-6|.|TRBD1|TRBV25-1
TGTGCCAGCAGAACAGGGGTGAAATCACCCCTCCACTTT
CASRTGVKSPLHF
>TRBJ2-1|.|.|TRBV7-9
TGTGCCAGCAGCTTGGACCGGGACCGGCAGTTCTTC
CASSLDRDRQFF
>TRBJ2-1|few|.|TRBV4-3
TGCGCCAGCAGCCACGGGGGCCACGCCTACAATGAGCAGTTCTTC
CASSHGGHAYNEQFF
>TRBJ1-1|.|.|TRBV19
TGTGCCAGTAGGGGGGGACGGGGGACTGAAGCTTTCTTT
CASRGGRGTEAFF
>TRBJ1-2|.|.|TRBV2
TGTGCCAGCAGTTGGTTGGGCTACACCTTC
CASSWLGYTF
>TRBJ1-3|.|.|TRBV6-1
TGTGCCAGCAGTGAAGGGTTTGGTCTGATCTCTGGAAACACCATATATTTT
CASSEGFGLISGNTIYF
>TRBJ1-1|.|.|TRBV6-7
TGTGCCAGCAGTTACCTAGAGATGTTCAAGAGGAACACTGAAGCTTTCTTT
CASSYLEMFKRNTEAFF
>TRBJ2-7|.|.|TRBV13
TGTGCCAGCAGCTTCCTAGGGCAGAATTTCTACGAGCAGTACTTC
CASSFLGQNFYEQYF
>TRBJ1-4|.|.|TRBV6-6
TGTGCCAGCAGTTACTCGATCTCAGGGCGCACAACTAATGAAAAACTGTTTTTT
CASSYSISGRTTNEKLFF
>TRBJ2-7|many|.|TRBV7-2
TGTGCCAGCAGCTTAATCGCGGAAAATGACGAGCAGTACTTC
CASSLIAENDEQYF
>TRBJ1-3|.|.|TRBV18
TGTGCCAGCTCACCGGAACCTGGAAACACCATATATTTT
CASSPEPGNTIYF
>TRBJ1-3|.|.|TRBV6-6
TGTGCCAGCAGTTACTCGGTGAGGGCGGGAGGAAACACCATATATTTT
CASSYSVRAGGNTIYF